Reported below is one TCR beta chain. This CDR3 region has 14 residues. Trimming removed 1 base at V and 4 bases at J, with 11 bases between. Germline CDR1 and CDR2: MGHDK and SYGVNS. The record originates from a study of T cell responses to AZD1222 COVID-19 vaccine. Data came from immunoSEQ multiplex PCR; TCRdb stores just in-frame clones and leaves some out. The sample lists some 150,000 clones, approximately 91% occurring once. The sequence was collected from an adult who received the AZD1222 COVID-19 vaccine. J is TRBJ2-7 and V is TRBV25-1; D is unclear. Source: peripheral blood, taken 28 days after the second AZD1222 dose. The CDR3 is CASSEWSSWYEQYF. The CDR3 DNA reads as TGTGCCAGCAGTGAATGGAGCAGTTGGTACGAGCAGTACTTC.